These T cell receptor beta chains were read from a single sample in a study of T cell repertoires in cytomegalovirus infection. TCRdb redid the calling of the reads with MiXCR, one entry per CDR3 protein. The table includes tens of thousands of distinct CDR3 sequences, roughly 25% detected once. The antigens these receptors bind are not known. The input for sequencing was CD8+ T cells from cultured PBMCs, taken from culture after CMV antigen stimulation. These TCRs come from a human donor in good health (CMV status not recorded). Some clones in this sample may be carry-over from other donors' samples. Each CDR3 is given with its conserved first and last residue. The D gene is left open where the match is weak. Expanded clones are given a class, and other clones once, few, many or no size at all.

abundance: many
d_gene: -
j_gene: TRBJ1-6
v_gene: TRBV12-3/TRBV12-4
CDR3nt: TGTGCCAGCAGTCAAGCAAGGGGTAATTCACCCCTCCACTTT
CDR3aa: CASSQARGNSPLHF

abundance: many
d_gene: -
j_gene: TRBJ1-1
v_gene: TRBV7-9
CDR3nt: TGTGCCAGCAGCTTAGGGGCGAACACTGAAGCTTTCTTT
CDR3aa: CASSLGANTEAFF

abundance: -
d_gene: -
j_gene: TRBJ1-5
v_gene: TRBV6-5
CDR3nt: TGTGCCAGCAGCGACCGATACCAGGGAGTTCCCCAGCATTTT
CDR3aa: CASSDRYQGVPQHF

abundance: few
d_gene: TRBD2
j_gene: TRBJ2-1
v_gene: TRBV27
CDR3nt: TGTGCCAGCAGTTTGCGGGGGGATGAGCAGTTCTTC
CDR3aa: CASSLRGDEQFF

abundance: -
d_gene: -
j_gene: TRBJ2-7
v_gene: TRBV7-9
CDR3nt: TGTGCCAGCAGCTTAGAAGACGGGACCTCCTACGAGCAGTACTTC
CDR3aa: CASSLEDGTSYEQYF

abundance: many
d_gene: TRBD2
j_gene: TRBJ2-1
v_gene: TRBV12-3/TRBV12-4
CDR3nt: TGTGCCACCAAAGAGGGACTAGCGGCACACAATGAGCAGTTCTTC
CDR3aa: CATKEGLAAHNEQFF

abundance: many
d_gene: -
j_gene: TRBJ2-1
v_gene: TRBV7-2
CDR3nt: TGTGCCAGCAGCTTAGTGGGTGGTGGGCGATCGTCCTACAATGAGCAGTTCTTC
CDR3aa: CASSLVGGGRSSYNEQFF

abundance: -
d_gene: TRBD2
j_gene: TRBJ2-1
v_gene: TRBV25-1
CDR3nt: TGTGCCAGCAGTGAATGGGGGACTAGCTACCACAATGAGCAGTTCTTC
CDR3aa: CASSEWGTSYHNEQFF

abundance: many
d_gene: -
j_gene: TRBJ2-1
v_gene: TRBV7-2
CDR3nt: TGTGCCAGCAGCTTAGCCCTTGTTTTGGCAGCTCACAATGAGCAGTTCTTC
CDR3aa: CASSLALVLAAHNEQFF

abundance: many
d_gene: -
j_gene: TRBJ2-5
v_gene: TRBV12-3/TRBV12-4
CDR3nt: TGTGCCAGCAGTCCCGGGACAACCCAGTACTTC
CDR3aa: CASSPGTTQYF

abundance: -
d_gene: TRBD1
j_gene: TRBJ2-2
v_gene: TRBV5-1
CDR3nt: TGCGCCAGCAGCATCCCCGGGACAGGGGGCACCGGGGAGCTGTTTTTT
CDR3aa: CASSIPGTGGTGELFF

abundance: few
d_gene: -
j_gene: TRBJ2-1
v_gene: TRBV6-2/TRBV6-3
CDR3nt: TGTGCCAGCGGGACCGGGATCTACAATGAGCAGTTCTTC
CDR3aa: CASGTGIYNEQFF

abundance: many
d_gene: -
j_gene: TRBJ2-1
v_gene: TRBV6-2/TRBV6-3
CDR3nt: TGTGCCAGCAGTTACTCAACAGGGATGACCTACAATGAGCAGTTCTTC
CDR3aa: CASSYSTGMTYNEQFF

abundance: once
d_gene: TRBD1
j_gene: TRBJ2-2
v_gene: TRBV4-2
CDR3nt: TGTGCCAGCAGCCCGGACCGGGACAGGGAGGCCGGGGAGCTGTTTTTT
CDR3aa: CASSPDRDREAGELFF

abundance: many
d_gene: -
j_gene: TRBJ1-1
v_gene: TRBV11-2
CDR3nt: TGTGCCAGCAGCTTTGGAGAGGCTGAAGCTTTCTTT
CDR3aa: CASSFGEAEAFF

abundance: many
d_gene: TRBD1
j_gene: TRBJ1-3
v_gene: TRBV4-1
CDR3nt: TGCGCCAGCAGCCAAGACCGAACAGGGGCCCAAAACACCATATATTTT
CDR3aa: CASSQDRTGAQNTIYF

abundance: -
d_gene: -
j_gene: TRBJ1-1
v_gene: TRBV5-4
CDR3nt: TGTGCCAGCAGCTTTGAGCGCGGCACTGAAGCTTTCTTT
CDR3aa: CASSFERGTEAFF

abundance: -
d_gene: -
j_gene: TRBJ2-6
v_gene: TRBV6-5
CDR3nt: TGTGCCAGCAGCCGGGGAACTGGGGCCAACGTCCTGACTTTC
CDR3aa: CASSRGTGANVLTF

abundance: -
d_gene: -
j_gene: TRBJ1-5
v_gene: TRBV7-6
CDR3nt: TGTGCCAGCAGCCATCAGGGTCAGCCCCAGCATTTT
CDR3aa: CASSHQGQPQHF

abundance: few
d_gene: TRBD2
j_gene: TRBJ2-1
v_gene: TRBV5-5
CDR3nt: TGTGCCAGAGGGATACTCGGACTAGCGGGGGAAGACAATGAGCAGTTCTTC
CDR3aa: CARGILGLAGEDNEQFF

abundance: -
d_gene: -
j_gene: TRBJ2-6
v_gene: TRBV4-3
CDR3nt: TGCGCCAGCAGCCAAGACGAAACCCCCTCTGGGGCCAACGTCCTGACTTTC
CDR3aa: CASSQDETPSGANVLTF

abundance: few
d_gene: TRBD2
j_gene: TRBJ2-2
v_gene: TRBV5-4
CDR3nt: TGTGCCAGCAGCTTCCCTAGCGGGGGGGAGACCGGGGAGCTGTTTTTT
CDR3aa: CASSFPSGGETGELFF

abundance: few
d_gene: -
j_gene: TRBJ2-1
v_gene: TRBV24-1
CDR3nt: TGTGCCACCAGTGATTCCCGGACACCGTACAATGAGCAGTTCTTC
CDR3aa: CATSDSRTPYNEQFF

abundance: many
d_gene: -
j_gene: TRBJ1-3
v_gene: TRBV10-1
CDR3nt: TGCGCCAGCAGTGAGTCGTCGGGGGCAAGTGGAAACACCATATATTTT
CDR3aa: CASSESSGASGNTIYF

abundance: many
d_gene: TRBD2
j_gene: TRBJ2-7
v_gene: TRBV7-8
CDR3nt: TGTGCCAGCAGCTCCCTTAGCCGGGAGGGCCTCTACGAGCAGTACTTC
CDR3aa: CASSSLSREGLYEQYF

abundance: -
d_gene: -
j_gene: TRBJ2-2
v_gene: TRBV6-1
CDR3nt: TGTGCCAGCATGGTTCTGGGGGAGGCCGGGGAGCTGTTTTTT
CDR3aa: CASMVLGEAGELFF

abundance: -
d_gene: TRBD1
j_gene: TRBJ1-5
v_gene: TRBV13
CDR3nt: TGTGCCAGCAGCTTAGCAGGGGGCCTAGGCAATCAGCCCCAGCATTTT
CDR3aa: CASSLAGGLGNQPQHF

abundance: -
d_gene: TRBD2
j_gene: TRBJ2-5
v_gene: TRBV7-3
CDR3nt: TGTGCCAGCAGTTTAGGGCGGGGGGAAGAGACCCAGTACTTC
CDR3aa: CASSLGRGEETQYF

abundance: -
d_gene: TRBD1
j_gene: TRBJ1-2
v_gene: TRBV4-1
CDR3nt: TGCGCCAGCACCCTGGATGCCGGGACAGGGAGTGACGGCTACACCTTC
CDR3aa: CASTLDAGTGSDGYTF

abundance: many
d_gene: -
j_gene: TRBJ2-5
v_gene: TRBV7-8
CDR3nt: TGTGCCAGCAGCTTTTTTCCCGGGACAGAAGAATTCGGCAGTGTCAAAAGGGAGGGAGAGACCCAGTACTTC
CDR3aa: CASSFFPGTEEFGSVKREGETQYF

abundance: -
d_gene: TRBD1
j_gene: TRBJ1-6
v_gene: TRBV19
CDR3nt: TGTGCCAGTAGCTGGACAGGGAATAATTCACCCCTCCACTTT
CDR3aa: CASSWTGNNSPLHF

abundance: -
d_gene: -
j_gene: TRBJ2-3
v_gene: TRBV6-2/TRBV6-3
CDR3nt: TGTGCCAGCAGTTACGACTCCTATACGCAGTATTTT
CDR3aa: CASSYDSYTQYF

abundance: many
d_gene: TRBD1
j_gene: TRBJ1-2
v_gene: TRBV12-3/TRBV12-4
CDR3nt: TGTGCCAGCAGTCAAGGGGGCAGCTATGGCTACACCTTC
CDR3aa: CASSQGGSYGYTF

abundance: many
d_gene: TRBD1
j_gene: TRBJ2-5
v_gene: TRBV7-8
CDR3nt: TGTGCCAGCAGCCTCTCGGGACAGGGTGGTGCAGAGACCCAGTACTTC
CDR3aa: CASSLSGQGGAETQYF

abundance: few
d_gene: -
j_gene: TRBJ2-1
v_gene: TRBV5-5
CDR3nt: TGTGCCAGCAGCCCGCCGGAGGCTAGGGCCGGTGGCTCCTACAATGAGCAGTTCTTC
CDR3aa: CASSPPEARAGGSYNEQFF

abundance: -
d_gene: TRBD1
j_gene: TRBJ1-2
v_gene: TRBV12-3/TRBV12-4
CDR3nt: TGTGCCAGCAGTTCCGGGACAGGCCATGGCTACACCTTC
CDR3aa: CASSSGTGHGYTF

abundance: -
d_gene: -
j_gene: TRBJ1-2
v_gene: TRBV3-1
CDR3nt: TGTGCCAGCAGCCACGAACAGGGTAACTATGGCTACACCTTC
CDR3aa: CASSHEQGNYGYTF

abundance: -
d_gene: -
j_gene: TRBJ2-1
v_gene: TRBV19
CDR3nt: TGTGCCAGTAGTATATCGCCGGGGGCCGGGAATGAGCAGTTCTTC
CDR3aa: CASSISPGAGNEQFF

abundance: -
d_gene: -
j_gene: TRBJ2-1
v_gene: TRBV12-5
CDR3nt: TGTGCTAGTGGTTTGTGGATAAACAATGAGCAGTTCTTC
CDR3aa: CASGLWINNEQFF

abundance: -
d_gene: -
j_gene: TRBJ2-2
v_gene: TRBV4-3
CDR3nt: TGCGCCAGCAGCCAAGAACTAACTAGCCGCCGGGAGCTGTTTTTT
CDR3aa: CASSQELTSRRELFF

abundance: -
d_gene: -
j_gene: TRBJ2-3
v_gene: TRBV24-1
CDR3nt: TGTGCCACCAGTGGCACAGGCGCATATGATACGCAGTATTTT
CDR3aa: CATSGTGAYDTQYF

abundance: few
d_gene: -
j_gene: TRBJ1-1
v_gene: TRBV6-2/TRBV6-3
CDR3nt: TGTGCCAGCAGCCCGGACGGTTTTGAAGCTTTCTTT
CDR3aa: CASSPDGFEAFF

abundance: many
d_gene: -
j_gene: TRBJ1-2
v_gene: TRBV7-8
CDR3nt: TGTGCCAGCAGCTTAGTAGCAGGGTACGACTATGGCTACACCTTC
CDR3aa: CASSLVAGYDYGYTF

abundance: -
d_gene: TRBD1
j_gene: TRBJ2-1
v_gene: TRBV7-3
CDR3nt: TGTGCCAGCAGCCAGACAGGGGGATTCGGTGAGCAGTTCTTC
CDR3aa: CASSQTGGFGEQFF

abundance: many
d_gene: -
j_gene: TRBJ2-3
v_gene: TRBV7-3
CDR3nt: TGTGCCAGCAGCTTAACGGTTGGCCTCCTCAGCACAGATACGCAGTATTTT
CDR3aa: CASSLTVGLLSTDTQYF

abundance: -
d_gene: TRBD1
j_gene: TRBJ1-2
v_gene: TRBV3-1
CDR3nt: TGTGCCAGCAGCCCGGGACAGGGGGCGACGGGCTACACCTTC
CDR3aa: CASSPGQGATGYTF

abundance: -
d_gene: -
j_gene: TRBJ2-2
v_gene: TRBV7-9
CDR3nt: TGTGCCAACCTACACCAGAACACCGGGGAGCTGTTTTTT
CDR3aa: CANLHQNTGELFF

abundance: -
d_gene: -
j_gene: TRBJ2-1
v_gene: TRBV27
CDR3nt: TGTGCCAGCAGTCCCCCTCTAGCGCCAAAATACAATGAGCAGTTCTTC
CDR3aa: CASSPPLAPKYNEQFF

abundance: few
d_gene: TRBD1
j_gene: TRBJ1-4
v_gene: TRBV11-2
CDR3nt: TGTGCCAGCAGGCGCGCGGGACAGGGGTGGGAAAAACTGTTTTTT
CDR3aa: CASRRAGQGWEKLFF

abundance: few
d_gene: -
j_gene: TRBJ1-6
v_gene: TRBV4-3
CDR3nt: TGCGCCAGCAGCCAAGATTTGGGCAGAGATAATTCACCCCTCCACTTT
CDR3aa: CASSQDLGRDNSPLHF

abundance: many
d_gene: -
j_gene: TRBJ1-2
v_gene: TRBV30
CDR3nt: TGTGCCTGGAGCCGACTAAGTGGGGCCTATGGCTACACCTTC
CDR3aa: CAWSRLSGAYGYTF

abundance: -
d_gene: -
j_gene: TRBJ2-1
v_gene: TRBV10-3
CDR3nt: TGTGCCATCAGTGAACCCCCCAATGAGCAGTTCTTC
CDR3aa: CAISEPPNEQFF

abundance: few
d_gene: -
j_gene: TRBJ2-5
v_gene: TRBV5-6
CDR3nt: TGTGCCAGCAGCTCGGCGCCGGGGAAGCAAGAGACCCAGTACTTC
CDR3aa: CASSSAPGKQETQYF

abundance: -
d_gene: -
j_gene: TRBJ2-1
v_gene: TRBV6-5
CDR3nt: TGTGCCGTACACCAGGGCAATGAGCAGTTCTTC
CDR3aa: CAVHQGNEQFF